This T cell receptor beta chain was identified in a study of T cells after yellow fever vaccination. Across the study: Researchers used SMART-Seq v4 Ultra Low Input to prepare fractions that had low cell numbers. Study-wide points: There was a possibility that FACS-sorted repertoires contained abundant clonotypes contaminating from the bulk population.

This clonotype was picked up a small number of times. By 5'RACE template switching, TCR cDNA was produced, with a universal primer site and UMIs added in the process. TCRdb re-called the 5' RACE reads with MiXCR, one entry per CDR3 protein. The table shows 14,000 or so distinct CDR3 sequences, with 6% to 9.5% occurring only once. The CDR3 consists of 17 residues. Germline assignment: CDR1 SGHVS and CDR2 FNYEAQ. V trimming: 5 bases; J trimming: 4 bases; junction bases outside the gene matches: 11. This rearrangement joins TRBV7-6 to TRBJ2-1; 10 nucleotides agree with TRBD2. The clonotype comes from a man aged 18 to 30 who received the YFV17D yellow fever vaccine. The sample was PBMCs, either bulk or a sorted T-cell subset (CD4+, CD8+, memory, or dextramer-sorted; not recorded which), taken on the day of the yellow fever booster vaccination. The CDR3 bases are TGTGCCAGCAGCAAGCGGGCTAGCGGGGGCGAATACAATGAGCAGTTCTTC. Amino acid sequence: CASSKRASGGEYNEQFF. Full variable domain (remainder filled in from reference TRBV7-6 and TRBJ2-1): GAGVSQSPRYKVTKRGQDVALRCDPISGHVSLYWYRQALGQGPEFLTYFNYEAQQDKSGLPNDRFSAERPEGSISTLTIQRTEQRDSAMYRCASSKRASGGEYNEQFFGPGTRLTVL.